The next 16 T cell receptor beta chains were all read from a single sample in a study of blood T cell repertoires in COVID-19. Sequenced by immunoSEQ multiplex PCR; TCRdb stores in-frame clones only, minus some. The sample contains roughly 88,000 clones, under 95% of which appear only once. What was sequenced was peripheral blood. These receptors came from a woman aged 50 to 60 in a cohort sampled during active COVID-19.

This clone showed up just once. The V gene is TRBV5-1, the J gene TRBJ2-5; perhaps TRBD2 as D (8 bases). Trimming pared 7 bases from V and 2 bases from J, leaving 24 bases between. The germline CDR1 and CDR2 sequences are SGHRS and YFSETQ. The CDR3 has 17 amino acids. CDR3 sequence reads: CASSTTGVAGYQETQYF. CDR3 coding DNA: TGCGCCAGCTCTACAACAGGGGTAGCGGGATATCAAGAGACCCAGTACTTC.

This sequence joins TRBV9 and TRBJ2-1; D gene unclear. The CDR3 length is 12 residues. CDR1 and CDR2 (germline): SGDLS, YYNGEE. Trimming removed 0 bases from V and 4 bases from J, with 2 bases in between. The CDR3 DNA is TGTGCCAGCAGCGTAGCTTACAATGAGCAGTTCTTC. Its protein product is CASSVAYNEQFF.

V is TRBV5-5 and J is TRBJ1-2; 8 bases align to TRBD1. Germline trimming cut 5 bases from V and 4 bases from J; bases unmatched to any gene: 7. In germline, CDR1 is SGHKS, CDR2 YYEKEE (reference sequence). CDR3 length: 14 residues. CDR3 loop: CASRSPQGAYGYTF. CDR3 sequence (DNA): TGTGCCAGCAGGTCGCCCCAGGGGGCCTATGGCTACACCTTC.

The chain couples TRBV5-1 to TRBJ2-3; 7 bases are shared with TRBD2. Germline-derived CDR1 and CDR2 are SGHRS and YFSETQ. Germline trimming cut 4 bases from V and 6 bases from J; bases unmatched to any gene: 14. This CDR3 has 16 residues. In DNA form, the CDR3 reads TGCGCCAGCAGCAGCGGGCCGACGGGAGGTCGGGATACGCAGTATTTT. This gives the protein CASSSGPTGGRDTQYF.

V gene TRBV5-4 combines with J gene TRBJ1-1; 9 nucleotides agree with TRBD1. This CDR3 contains 12 residues. With 4 bases clipped from V and 10 bases from J, the junction kept 5 bases outside the gene matches. The germline V gene has CDR1 SGHNT and CDR2 YYREEE (reference sequence). In DNA, the CDR3 is TGTGCCAGCAGCCAGGGACAGGGCCTAGCTTTCTTT. Translation gives CASSQGQGLAFF.

V is TRBV12-5 and J is TRBJ1-4, with 9 positions matching TRBD1. The CDR3 has 15 amino acids. Per the germline V gene, CDR1 is LGHNT and CDR2 is FRNRAP. J gave up 5 bases and V 3 bases, and 4 bases lay outside the gene matches. The CDR3 DNA reads TGTGCTAGTGGTTTTCCGGGACAGGGAAATGAAAAACTGTTTTTT. It yields the protein CASGFPGQGNEKLFF.

CDR3 sequence: CASSRGPGELFF. The CDR3 DNA reads as TGTGCCAGCAGCAGGGGCCCCGGGGAGCTGTTTTTT. V is TRBV2 and J is TRBJ2-2; a weak D match, TRBD1 (6 bases). The CDR3 loop spans 12 amino acids. V lost 6 bases and J 6 bases, leaving 8 bases between the germline ends. The germline V gene has CDR1 SNHLY and CDR2 FYNNEI.

The chain joins TRBV6-5 to TRBJ2-7, with 8 bases that match TRBD1. Germline CDR1 and CDR2: MNHEY and SVGAGI. This CDR3 has 13 amino acids. V lost 5 bases and J lost 6; bases outside the gene matches: 6. The chain's CDR3 is CASSTTGGREQYF. CDR3 coding DNA: TGTGCCAGCAGTACCACAGGGGGGCGCGAGCAGTACTTC.

This clone was observed once. V is TRBV3-1 (or the pseudogene TRBV3-2) and J is TRBJ1-3; 9 bases fit TRBD1. The V gene end was trimmed by 6 bases and the J gene end by 4 bases; junction bases not matched to a gene: 7. The CDR3 consists of 15 residues. Germline V CDR1 and CDR2: LGHDT, YNNKEL (reference sequence). CDR3 protein: CASSQQGARGNTIYF. The CDR3 coding sequence is TGTGCCAGCAGTCAACAGGGGGCGCGCGGAAACACCATATATTTT.

The V gene is TRBV19, the J gene TRBJ2-1, with 13 nucleotides matching TRBD2. This CDR3 is 15 amino acids long. Per the germline V gene, CDR1 is LNHDA and CDR2 is SQIVND (reference sequence). V gave up 4 bases and J gave up 7 bases; unmatched junction bases: 4. The CDR3 is CASSRGTSGTNEQFF. CDR3 in DNA: TGTGCCAGTAGTAGGGGGACTAGCGGGACGAATGAGCAGTTCTTC.

V is TRBV2 and J is TRBJ2-5; D is undetermined. V dropped 6 bases and J dropped 7 bases, with 12 bases sitting between them. This CDR3 is 12 amino acids long. The germline V gene has CDR1 SNHLY and CDR2 FYNNEI. The CDR3 DNA follows: TGTGCCAGCAGGATAACTATGAGGACCCAGTACTTC. Amino acid sequence: CASRITMRTQYF.

The V call is TRBV30, the J call TRBJ2-5, with a tentative D call TRBD1 (6 bases). Between the trimmed V and J ends, which lost 5 bases and 2 bases, there was a span of 12 bases. The germline gives CDR1 GTSNPN, CDR2 SVGIG (reference sequence). This CDR3 has 13 amino acids. The CDR3 protein is CAWGRQDQETQYF. In DNA form, the CDR3 reads TGTGCCTGGGGACGACAGGATCAAGAGACCCAGTACTTC.

This chain joins TRBV9 and TRBJ2-1; 7 nucleotides line up with TRBD1. This CDR3 is 17 amino acids long. The V gene end was trimmed by 3 bases and the J gene end by 13 bases; junction bases not matched to a gene: 22. CDR1 SGDLS and CDR2 YYNGEE come from the germline V gene. Here the CDR3 reads CASSASDGQVSRTGQFF. In DNA, the CDR3 is TGTGCCAGCAGCGCCTCGGATGGACAGGTTTCGAGGACGGGACAGTTCTTC. The full variable domain, in which reference TRBV9 and TRBJ2-1 provide the parts outside the CDR3, is DSGVTQTPKHLITATGQRVTLRCSPRSGDLSVYWYQQSLDQGLQFLIQYYNGEERAKGNILERFSAQQFPDLHSELNLSSLELGDSALYFCASSASDGQVSRTGQFFGPGTRLTVL.

This sequence joins TRBV4-1 and TRBJ1-2; D gene ambiguous. V lost 0 bases, J lost 14 bases, and 19 bases lay in between. Germline V gene sequence: CDR1 MGHRA, CDR2 YSYEKL. The CDR3 contains 14 residues. The chain's CDR3 is CASSQESAGDGRTF. In DNA, the CDR3 is TGCGCCAGCAGCCAAGAATCAGCAGGTGATGGCCGGACCTTC.

V gene TRBV4-1 combines with J gene TRBJ2-2; 7 nucleotides line up with TRBD1. The CDR3 loop spans 17 amino acids. J lost 0 bases, V lost 0 bases, and 4 bases had no gene match. The germline V gene has CDR1 MGHRA and CDR2 YSYEKL. CDR3 DNA: TGCGCCAGCAGCCAAGAGAGTCAGGGGGCGAACACCGGGGAGCTGTTTTTT. Its translation is CASSQESQGANTGELFF.

The V and J genes are TRBV9 and TRBJ2-1; 11 bases align to TRBD2. Germline trimming cut 4 bases from V and 4 bases from J; bases unmatched to any gene: 4. Germline CDR1 SGDLS, CDR2 YYNGEE. The CDR3 spans 15 residues. The CDR3 DNA is TGTGCCAGCAGCCGTACTAGCGGGAGTTACAATGAGCAGTTCTTC. Encoded protein: CASSRTSGSYNEQFF.